The 18 T cell receptor beta chains below all came from one sample that was sequenced in a study of shared clonotypes between healthy human individuals. Method: immunoSEQ multiplex PCR; TCRdb's copy keeps in-frame clones and lacks some. The sample has 2 million to 2.5 million clones; 85% to 95% are singletons. Sequencing input: naive CD4+ T cells from PBMCs. As to subset: CD45RA+ positively selected. The source is a man between 18 and 35 years old in good health. Some clones in this sample may be carry-over from other donors' samples.

The DNA for the CDR3 is TGCGCCAGCAGCCAAGTTCAAGCAACTAATGAAAAACTGTTTTTT. The encoded protein is CASSQVQATNEKLFF. V and J are TRBV4-1 and TRBJ1-4; D is uncertain. This CDR3 contains 15 residues. Trimming pared 1 base from V and 0 bases from J, leaving 6 bases between. Per the germline V gene, CDR1 is MGHRA and CDR2 is YSYEKL.

The V and J genes are TRBV28 and TRBJ2-1; weak D call: TRBD2 (6 bases). Germline CDR1 MDHEN, CDR2 SYDVKM. Trimming stripped 4 bases from V and 4 bases from J, with 11 bases between. The CDR3 has 14 residues. CDR3 loop: CASSSREIYNEQFF. In DNA form, the CDR3 reads TGTGCCAGCAGTTCTCGGGAGATTTACAATGAGCAGTTCTTC.

The J gene is TRBJ2-1, the V gene TRBV11-2; D unclear. Germline V gives CDR1 SGHAT, CDR2 FQNNGV. The V end was cut by 1 base, the J end by 3 bases, with 7 bases between. This CDR3 is built from 14 residues. Written as DNA, the CDR3 is TGTGCCAGCAGCTTAGGCGGCATCTACAATGAGCAGTTCTTC. Translating gives CASSLGGIYNEQFF.

J is TRBJ1-5 and V is TRBV28, with a possible D match to TRBD1 (5 bases). Germline-derived CDR1 and CDR2 are MDHEN and SYDVKM. The CDR3 spans 12 residues. The V and J ends lost 7 bases and 3 bases respectively, with 7 bases between them. CDR3 sequence reads: CASNRFNQPQHF. CDR3 in DNA: TGTGCCAGCAACAGGTTCAATCAGCCCCAGCATTTT.

This clone was recorded only once. The rearrangement links TRBV19 to TRBJ2-1; 8 bases are shared with TRBD1. J gave up 6 bases and V 6 bases, and 10 bases lay outside the gene matches. Germline assignment: CDR1 LNHDA and CDR2 SQIVND (reference sequence). The CDR3 runs to 15 residues. The CDR3 DNA reads TGTGCCAGTAGCCCAATGGACAGGGATAGCAATGAGCAGTTCTTC. As protein: CASSPMDRDSNEQFF.

The genes are TRBV7-3 and TRBJ2-5; 9 nucleotides match TRBD2. With 5 bases clipped from V and 3 bases from J, the junction kept 7 bases outside the gene matches. The CDR3 has 15 residues. The germline CDR1 and CDR2 sequences are SGHTA and FQGTGA. The CDR3 DNA follows: TGTGCCAGCAGCCTTAGCGGGAGTCGTGAAGAGACCCAGTACTTC. As protein: CASSLSGSREETQYF.

The rearrangement joins TRBV7-2 to TRBJ2-1, with D perhaps being TRBD1 or TRBD2 (5 bases each). Germline V gene lookup returns CDR1 SGHTA and CDR2 FQGNSA. The V and J ends lost 3 bases and 4 bases respectively, with 13 bases between them. This CDR3 region has 15 residues. The CDR3 loop is CASSLDGWGYNEQFF. The CDR3 DNA is TGTGCCAGCAGCTTGGACGGTTGGGGGTACAATGAGCAGTTCTTC.

V gene TRBV19 combines with J gene TRBJ2-1; 9 positions match TRBD2. The CDR3 is 15 residues long. J lost 2 bases, V lost 4 bases, and 3 bases had no gene match. The germline gives CDR1 LNHDA, CDR2 SQIVND (reference sequence). The CDR3 nucleotides read TGTGCCAGTAGTAGGCTAGCGGGAACCTACAATGAGCAGTTCTTC. Amino acid sequence: CASSRLAGTYNEQFF.

This clone appeared once. This chain uses TRBV27 with TRBJ1-1; D may be TRBD1 (5 bases). Per the germline V gene, CDR1 is MNHEY and CDR2 is SMNVEV (reference sequence). CDR3 length: 13 residues. With 6 bases removed from V and 6 bases from J, the gap between germline ends came to 14 bases. The CDR3 coding sequence is TGTGCCAGCAGCCCCTGGGGGATCCCTGAAGCTTTCTTT. It yields the protein CASSPWGIPEAFF.

The chain combines TRBV4-1 with TRBJ2-5, with TRBD2 as a possible D gene (6 bases). The better agreement between TRBJ2-7 and the DNA end casts doubt on the J call. Germline lookup yields CDR1 MGHRA and CDR2 YSYEKL. The CDR3 sequence is 15 residues long. DNA of the CDR3: TGCGCCAGCAGCCAAGGGCCGCGGGGCCAATACGAGCAGTACTTC. This codes for CASSQGPRGQYEQYF.

The rearrangement joins TRBV4-2 to TRBJ1-2, with a possible D match to TRBD1 (6 bases). V lost 2 bases, J lost 4 bases, and 11 bases lay in between. Germline V CDR1 and CDR2: LGHNA, YNFKEQ. The CDR3 extends over 14 amino acids. Here the CDR3 reads CASSQQTGPYGYTF. Written as DNA, the CDR3 is TGTGCCAGCAGCCAACAAACAGGGCCCTATGGCTACACCTTC.

This clone was found once. The gene calls are TRBV18 and TRBJ2-3; TRBD1 matches at 11 bases. Losses at the gene ends were 2 bases for V and 6 bases for J; bases not matched to a gene: 10. This CDR3 has 17 amino acids. CDR1 and CDR2 from the germline V gene are KGHSH and LQKENI. CDR3 in amino acids: CASSPTPRTGGADTQYF. For the CDR3, the DNA is TGTGCCAGCTCACCAACCCCCCGGACAGGGGGCGCCGATACGCAGTATTTT. Full variable domain (remainder filled in from reference TRBV18 and TRBJ2-3): NAGVMQNPRHLVRRRGQEARLRCSPMKGHSHVYWYRQLPEEGLKFMVYLQKENIIDESGMPKERFSAEFPKEGPSILRIQQVVRGDSAAYFCASSPTPRTGGADTQYFGPGTRLTVL.

V usage is TRBV18 and J usage is TRBJ2-2; 10 positions agree with TRBD1. With V trimmed by 3 bases and J by 3 bases, 7 bases remained unmatched. CDR3 length: 17 amino acids. Germline CDR1 and CDR2: KGHSH and LQKENI. The CDR3 sequence is CASSPGQGMRYTGELFF. CDR3 sequence (DNA): TGTGCCAGCTCACCGGGACAGGGGATGAGGTACACCGGGGAGCTGTTTTTT.

The chain carries TRBV6-1 and TRBJ1-1; 11 bases agree with TRBD1. The V segment lost 6 bases and the J segment 9 bases; nucleotides outside the gene matches: 9. In germline, CDR1 is MNHNS, CDR2 SASEGT. The CDR3 contains 14 residues. The CDR3 DNA is TGTGCCAGCAGCGAGGACAGGGGGCGGATCAAAGCTTTCTTT. Translation gives CASSEDRGRIKAFF.

This chain links TRBV6-4 with TRBJ2-1; D uncertain. The V gene lost 0 bases and the J gene lost 7 bases, with 7 bases spanning the gap. The CDR3 is 13 residues long. Germline V gene sequence: CDR1 MRHNA, CDR2 SNTAGT. This CDR3 reads CASSDSGRNEQFF. The CDR3 DNA reads as TGTGCCAGCAGTGACTCGGGTAGGAATGAGCAGTTCTTC.

The CDR3: CASISGGARMNTEAFF. For the CDR3, the DNA is TGTGCCAGCATTTCCGGGGGGGCGCGGATGAACACTGAAGCTTTCTTT. The gene calls are TRBV28 and TRBJ1-1, with D perhaps TRBD1 (6 bases). The V end was cut by 7 bases, the J end by 0 bases, with 18 bases between. The germline V gene encodes CDR1 MDHEN and CDR2 SYDVKM. The CDR3 spans 16 residues.

This chain links TRBV28 with TRBJ2-7; D might be TRBD2 (5 bases). Per germline, CDR1 MDHEN and CDR2 SYDVKM. The CDR3 totals 16 residues. V lost 3 bases and J 3 bases, leaving 18 bases between the germline ends. The CDR3 coding sequence is TGTGCCAGCAGTTTCCCCATCGAGGGCAGATGCTACGAGCAGTACTTC. This gives the protein CASSFPIEGRCYEQYF.

The chain is built from TRBV7-2 and TRBJ2-1, with a possible D match to TRBD2 (5 bases). The CDR3 runs 14 residues. V shed 3 bases and J shed 10 bases, with 16 bases lying between them. Germline CDR1 SGHTA, CDR2 FQGNSA. The CDR3 is CASSFGWPPGEQFF. In DNA form, the CDR3 reads TGTGCCAGCAGCTTTGGGTGGCCGCCGGGAGAGCAGTTCTTC.